Sequencing of this T cell receptor beta chain was carried out in a study of PD-L1 blockade in urothelial cancer. Study information: Patients, treated from about 2014 onward, received atezolizumab 1,200 mg intravenously every 3 weeks. About nine tenths of the roughly 29 patients were men with bladder-origin urothelial cancer. Blood gave a median about 150,000 T cells.

The sample's time point: peripheral blood 6 weeks after treatment start. Urothelial carcinoma, locally advanced or metastatic, affected the patients. The CDR3 extends over 16 amino acids. V was clipped by 1 base and J by 2 bases; unmatched bases: 8. CDR1 is MGHRA, CDR2 YSYEKL, per germline. Profiled with immunoSEQ multiplex PCR; TCRdb holds only in-frame clones, not every one. Here the sample spans around 110,000 clones, approximately 90% being singletons. Sample: PBMCs, taken around atezolizumab (anti-PD-L1) treatment. This receptor was obtained from a man between 60 and 75 years old with urothelial cancer. V and J are TRBV4-1 and TRBJ2-7, with 7 bases aligning to TRBD2. The CDR3 loop reads CASSQGPGGTTYEQYF. The CDR3 DNA is TGCGCCAGCAGCCAAGGCCCCGGGGGGACTACCTACGAGCAGTACTTC.